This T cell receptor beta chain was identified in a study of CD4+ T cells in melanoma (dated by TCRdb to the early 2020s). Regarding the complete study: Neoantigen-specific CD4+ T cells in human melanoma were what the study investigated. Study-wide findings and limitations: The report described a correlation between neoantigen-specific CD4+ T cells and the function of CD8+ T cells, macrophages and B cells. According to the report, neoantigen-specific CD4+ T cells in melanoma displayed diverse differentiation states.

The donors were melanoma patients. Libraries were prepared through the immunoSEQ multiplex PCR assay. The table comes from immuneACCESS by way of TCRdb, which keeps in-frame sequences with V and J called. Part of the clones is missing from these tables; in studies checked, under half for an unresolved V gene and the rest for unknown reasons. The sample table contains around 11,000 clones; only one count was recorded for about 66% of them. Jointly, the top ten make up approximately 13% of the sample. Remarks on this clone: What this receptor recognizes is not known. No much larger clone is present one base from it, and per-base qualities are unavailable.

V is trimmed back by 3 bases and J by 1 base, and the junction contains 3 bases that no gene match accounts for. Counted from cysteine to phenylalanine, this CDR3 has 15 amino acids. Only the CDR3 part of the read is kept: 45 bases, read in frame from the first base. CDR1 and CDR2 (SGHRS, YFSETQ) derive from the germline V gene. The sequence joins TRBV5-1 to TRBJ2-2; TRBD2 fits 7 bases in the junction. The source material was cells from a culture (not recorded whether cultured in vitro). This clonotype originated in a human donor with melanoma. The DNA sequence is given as TGCGCCAGCAGCTATGGGGGGGTGAACACCGGGGAGCTGTTTTTT. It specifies CASSYGGVNTGELFF.